Many counts were recorded for the clone carrying this TCR beta chain. Its antigen is not known. The source of the sample is a study of blood T cells in healthy people across ages. With a J-beta primer mix and a sample-barcoded 5' primer, a second PCR ran about 7 to 12 cycles. TCRdb reanalysed the 5' RACE reads using MiXCR and keeps one entry per CDR3 protein. The data contain about 930,000 distinct CDR3 sequences, about 28% of them seen just once; the ten biggest clones take up 10% to 13%. Study results and caveats: Correlation between TCR beta diversity and naive T cell percentage was strong. Getting older went along with TCR beta diversity per million T cells dropping roughly linearly.

V was clipped by 3 bases and J by 4 bases, with 12 bases between them. The CDR3 runs to 14 residues. The sample was also reused in another study, on T cells of mothers and their children. That work contributes: Healthy Caucasian mothers, a few in number, and their six children were the donors. Among related mother-child pairs, overlap was slightly higher than in unrelated pairs, though not significantly.

Material: blood. J is TRBJ1-1 and V is TRBV12-3 or TRBV12-4, with a weak D call TRBD1 (5 bases). The sequence came from a middle-aged woman in good health. CDR3 residues: CASSFQDGGTEAFF. CDR3 bases: TGTGCCAGCAGTTTTCAGGACGGGGGCACTGAAGCTTTCTTT.